The entry that follows covers one TCR beta chain sequence. Its antigen remains unidentified. These data belong to a study of cytotoxic CD8 clonotypes in ibrutinib-treated CLL. Whole-study context: Among patients, around 24 responded partially and 2 completely; roughly 14 then stayed remitted and roughly 12 progressed after median 68 months. Whole-study results and caveats: Elevated clonality accompanied ibrutinib response, with a return toward baseline values at progression.

This CDR3 has 12 residues. Germline CDR1 and CDR2: SEHNR and FQNEAQ (reference sequence). V lost 4 bases and J lost 9, with 10 bases in between. Investigators sought sequencing depths of between 1 in 200,000 and 1 in 1 million T cells. The repertoire was sequenced with immunoSEQ multiplex PCR; TCRdb's copy has only in-frame clones and lacks some. Here the sample spans fewer than 50,000 clones, approximately 53% being singletons. V and J are TRBV7-9 and TRBJ2-1; D gene ambiguous. This receptor was obtained from a human donor with chronic lymphocytic leukemia. The sequencing here drew on PBMCs, taken after 12 months of ibrutinib treatment. Written as DNA, the CDR3 is TGTGCCAGCAGCTCACAGTTTGGTGAGCAGTTCTTC. Protein product: CASSSQFGEQFF.